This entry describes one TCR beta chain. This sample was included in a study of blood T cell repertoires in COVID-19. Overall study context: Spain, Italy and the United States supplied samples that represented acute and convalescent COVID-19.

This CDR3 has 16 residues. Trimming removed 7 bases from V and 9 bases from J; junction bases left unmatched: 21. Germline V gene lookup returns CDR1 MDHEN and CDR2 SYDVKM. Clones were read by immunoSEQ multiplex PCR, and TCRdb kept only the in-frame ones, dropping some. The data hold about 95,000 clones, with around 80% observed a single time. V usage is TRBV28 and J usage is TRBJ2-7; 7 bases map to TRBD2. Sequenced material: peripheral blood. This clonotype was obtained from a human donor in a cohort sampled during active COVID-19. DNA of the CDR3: TGTGCCAGCACCCAACAATCTCTAGCGGCCCTAGCGCGGCAGTACTTC. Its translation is CASTQQSLAALARQYF.